A selection of T cell receptor beta chains follows, all from one sample in a study of circulating CD8 cells and anti-PD-1 response in melanoma. TCRdb redid the calling of the reads with MiXCR, one entry per CDR3 protein. The data show roughly 590 distinct CDR3 sequences, 6.3% seen once. The sample in question was CD8+ T cells from PBMCs, obtained at baseline or after one month of anti-PD-1 therapy (not recorded which). These TCRs come from a human donor with melanoma. Each CDR3 is given with its conserved first and last residue. Each record gives: clone size, V gene, J gene, CDR3 protein. The listing skips clone size in some rows; elsewhere it reads once, few, many or a size class.

abundance: large
v_gene: TRBV30
j_gene: TRBJ1-1
CDR3aa: CAWSGEQVQSEAFF

abundance: NA
v_gene: TRBV28
j_gene: TRBJ2-7
CDR3aa: CASSLMVPVEQYF

abundance: large
v_gene: TRBV10-3
j_gene: TRBJ2-2
CDR3aa: CAISEVPNTGELFF

abundance: few
v_gene: TRBV27
j_gene: TRBJ2-6
CDR3aa: CASSFVTQLLSGANVLTF

abundance: large
v_gene: TRBV20-1
j_gene: TRBJ2-7
CDR3aa: CSARGGSDYEQYF

abundance: large
v_gene: TRBV19
j_gene: TRBJ1-2
CDR3aa: CASSIITGDYGYTF

abundance: large
v_gene: TRBV19
j_gene: TRBJ2-5
CDR3aa: CASIGRGLGQETQYF

abundance: large
v_gene: TRBV27
j_gene: TRBJ2-7
CDR3aa: CASSLGRGQGQYF

abundance: large
v_gene: TRBV7-2
j_gene: TRBJ2-2
CDR3aa: CASSFYRTPTGELFF

abundance: large
v_gene: TRBV7-2
j_gene: TRBJ1-2
CDR3aa: CASSLAPETAPYGYTF

abundance: NA
v_gene: TRBV27
j_gene: TRBJ2-3
CDR3aa: CASSLYSGGPDTQYF

abundance: large
v_gene: TRBV9
j_gene: TRBJ2-5
CDR3aa: CASSVGGVETQYF

abundance: medium-sized
v_gene: TRBV6-2/TRBV6-3
j_gene: TRBJ2-2
CDR3aa: CASNYRDTGELFF

abundance: large
v_gene: TRBV27
j_gene: TRBJ2-7
CDR3aa: CASSFRGPSYEQYF

abundance: large
v_gene: TRBV20-1
j_gene: TRBJ2-1
CDR3aa: CSAWTRRAEDEQFF

abundance: medium-sized
v_gene: TRBV9
j_gene: TRBJ2-3
CDR3aa: CASSVGADTQYF

abundance: medium-sized
v_gene: TRBV5-6
j_gene: TRBJ2-7
CDR3aa: CASSLARPDSYEQYF

abundance: few
v_gene: TRBV19
j_gene: TRBJ2-4
CDR3aa: CASSIAFRGALAKNIQYF

abundance: large
v_gene: TRBV21-1
j_gene: TRBJ1-2
CDR3aa: CASSKRTGVSLEGYTF

abundance: large
v_gene: TRBV9
j_gene: TRBJ2-3
CDR3aa: CASSAGGGPDTQYF

abundance: large
v_gene: TRBV27
j_gene: TRBJ2-7
CDR3aa: CASSLLGRGAIGYEQYF

abundance: NA
v_gene: TRBV19
j_gene: TRBJ2-2
CDR3aa: CASSIGENTGELFF

abundance: large
v_gene: TRBV6-6
j_gene: TRBJ2-1
CDR3aa: CASALGVNEQFF

abundance: large
v_gene: TRBV4-1
j_gene: TRBJ2-3
CDR3aa: CASSQGLAVDTQYF

abundance: large
v_gene: TRBV28
j_gene: TRBJ2-3
CDR3aa: CASSYATGETDTQYF

abundance: medium-sized
v_gene: TRBV19
j_gene: TRBJ1-1
CDR3aa: CGTGDWTEAFF

abundance: large
v_gene: TRBV7-9
j_gene: TRBJ2-7
CDR3aa: CASSGASGGNEQYF

abundance: NA
v_gene: TRBV7-3
j_gene: TRBJ2-4
CDR3aa: CASSLGGTEAKNIQYF

abundance: NA
v_gene: TRBV29-1
j_gene: TRBJ2-1
CDR3aa: CSVEDGKGLAENEQFF

abundance: large
v_gene: TRBV11-1
j_gene: TRBJ2-5
CDR3aa: CASRLDPLYQETQYF